This is a list of T cell receptor beta chains from one sample in a study of OX40 agonist ivuxolimab in advanced cancers. This table comes from immunoSEQ multiplex PCR, and its TCRdb copy is limited to in-frame clones, with some not included. Of about 85,000 clones in the sample, around 86% are singletons; the top ten hold 0.25% to 0.4%. Sequenced here: CD4+ or CD8+ T cells sorted from blood, sampled in a trial of the OX40 agonist ivuxolimab. The origin of the receptors is an adult with an advanced solid tumor such as melanoma, head and neck, liver or kidney cancer. CDR3s include the opening cysteine and the closing phenylalanine or tryptophan. D genes are given only for firm matches. Not all rows give a size; the values are once, few, many and, for expanded clones, a class.

J gene: TRBJ2-1
clone size: -
V gene: TRBV11-3
D gene: -
CDR3 protein: CASSLRWQGIDNEQFF

J gene: TRBJ2-1
clone size: -
V gene: TRBV30
D gene: TRBD1
CDR3 protein: CAWSRDSAGEQFF

J gene: TRBJ1-2
clone size: -
V gene: TRBV5-1
D gene: TRBD1
CDR3 protein: CASSATGIYGYTF

J gene: TRBJ2-6
clone size: -
V gene: TRBV7-2
D gene: -
CDR3 protein: CASSRGKPLGGANVLTF

J gene: TRBJ2-3
clone size: -
V gene: TRBV7-6
D gene: TRBD1
CDR3 protein: CASSLGGQGGTQYF

J gene: TRBJ2-7
clone size: -
V gene: TRBV5-4
D gene: -
CDR3 protein: CASSFQGRAWEQYF

J gene: TRBJ2-4
clone size: -
V gene: TRBV5-4
D gene: -
CDR3 protein: CASSLRGASNIQYF

J gene: TRBJ2-5
clone size: once
V gene: TRBV7-6
D gene: TRBD1
CDR3 protein: CASSLGTGGQETQYF

J gene: TRBJ2-3
clone size: -
V gene: TRBV9
D gene: -
CDR3 protein: CASSRGRSSTDTQYF

J gene: TRBJ2-1
clone size: -
V gene: TRBV2
D gene: TRBD2
CDR3 protein: CASSASSGRMNEQFF

J gene: TRBJ2-6
clone size: -
V gene: TRBV19
D gene: TRBD2
CDR3 protein: CASSKRERGANVLTF

J gene: TRBJ1-2
clone size: -
V gene: TRBV5-1
D gene: TRBD1
CDR3 protein: CASVLGGTGSNYGYTF

J gene: TRBJ2-5
clone size: -
V gene: TRBV6-5
D gene: -
CDR3 protein: CASSYSVSRGSETQYF

J gene: TRBJ1-1
clone size: -
V gene: TRBV5-6
D gene: -
CDR3 protein: CASSLSGRGYTEAFF

J gene: TRBJ2-7
clone size: -
V gene: TRBV7-2
D gene: TRBD1
CDR3 protein: CASSLGTGASYEQYF

J gene: TRBJ2-1
clone size: once
V gene: TRBV6-1
D gene: -
CDR3 protein: CASRTGPSYNEQFF

J gene: TRBJ1-2
clone size: -
V gene: TRBV27
D gene: -
CDR3 protein: CASSSGGFGGYTF

J gene: TRBJ2-6
clone size: -
V gene: TRBV7-9
D gene: -
CDR3 protein: CASSGLGANVLTF

J gene: TRBJ1-6
clone size: -
V gene: TRBV18
D gene: -
CDR3 protein: CASSEQSSYNSPLHF

J gene: TRBJ1-2
clone size: -
V gene: TRBV19
D gene: TRBD1
CDR3 protein: CASSKGQGPYGYTF

J gene: TRBJ2-1
clone size: -
V gene: TRBV2
D gene: TRBD2
CDR3 protein: CASNVGGSSYNEQFF

J gene: TRBJ2-4
clone size: -
V gene: TRBV7-9
D gene: -
CDR3 protein: CASSLVAGLVGNIQYF

J gene: TRBJ2-4
clone size: -
V gene: TRBV6-1
D gene: -
CDR3 protein: CASSEEGTSGAKNIQYF

J gene: TRBJ1-1
clone size: -
V gene: TRBV19
D gene: -
CDR3 protein: CASKETGTVVAEAFF

J gene: TRBJ2-5
clone size: -
V gene: TRBV18
D gene: -
CDR3 protein: CASSPGNQETQYF

J gene: TRBJ1-1
clone size: -
V gene: TRBV18
D gene: TRBD1
CDR3 protein: CASSPGQGEVTEAFF

J gene: TRBJ2-2
clone size: once
V gene: TRBV7-8
D gene: TRBD2
CDR3 protein: CASSSPSGRATGELFF

J gene: TRBJ2-3
clone size: -
V gene: TRBV6-5
D gene: -
CDR3 protein: CASRRNRMGTDTQYF

J gene: TRBJ2-3
clone size: -
V gene: TRBV7-2
D gene: TRBD2
CDR3 protein: CASSLYYSGGRGGTDTQYF

J gene: TRBJ1-6
clone size: -
V gene: TRBV7-2
D gene: TRBD1
CDR3 protein: CASSSDRTGVLSPLHF

J gene: TRBJ1-2
clone size: few
V gene: TRBV7-2
D gene: -
CDR3 protein: CASSFGINYGYTF

J gene: TRBJ1-5
clone size: -
V gene: TRBV7-9
D gene: -
CDR3 protein: CASSFKGSNQPQHF

J gene: TRBJ2-7
clone size: -
V gene: TRBV6-6
D gene: TRBD1
CDR3 protein: CASSYSWTGAYEQYF

J gene: TRBJ2-2
clone size: -
V gene: TRBV27
D gene: -
CDR3 protein: CASRSLGGGSTGELFF

J gene: TRBJ1-3
clone size: -
V gene: TRBV18
D gene: -
CDR3 protein: CASSPGRLENTIYF

J gene: TRBJ2-1
clone size: -
V gene: TRBV7-3
D gene: TRBD2
CDR3 protein: CASSSLGHRTSGRRNEQFF

J gene: TRBJ2-2
clone size: -
V gene: TRBV7-2
D gene: -
CDR3 protein: CASSLAAWTGELFF

J gene: TRBJ2-3
clone size: -
V gene: TRBV5-1
D gene: -
CDR3 protein: CASSSSGGTDTQYF

J gene: TRBJ2-1
clone size: -
V gene: TRBV7-9
D gene: TRBD2
CDR3 protein: CASSGGQYNEQFF